These T cell receptor beta chains were read from a single sample in a study of regulatory T cells in long-lasting Graves disease. TCRdb called the multiplex PCR reads again in MiXCR, with one record for every CDR3 protein. The table records some 450,000 distinct CDR3 sequences, less than 20% of them present only once. These data are also associated with another study on T cells in Graves' hyperthyroidism and ophthalmopathy.

Material: peripheral blood mononuclear cells (PBMCs), obtained at new diagnosis, from a patient treated with antithyroid drugs. These receptors all stem from a woman in her 30s with Graves disease. Each CDR3 is given with its conserved first and last residue. D genes are given only for firm matches. A row's size may be missing; if present it is once, few, many or a size class.

v_gene	j_gene	abundance	d_gene	CDR3aa	CDR3nt
TRBV5-1	TRBJ2-5	many	-	CASSMVPGEETQYF	TGCGCCAGCAGCATGGTGCCCGGGGAAGAGACCCAGTACTTC
TRBV4-3	TRBJ2-5	-	-	CASSHRALQGYQETQYF	TGCGCCAGCAGCCATCGGGCCCTCCAAGGGTACCAAGAGACCCAGTACTTC
TRBV6-2/TRBV6-3	TRBJ2-7	many	-	CASSDTGSYEQYF	TGTGCCAGCAGTGATACGGGTAGTTACGAGCAGTACTTC
TRBV20-1	TRBJ2-1	many	-	CSARDIGRESYNEQFF	TGCAGTGCTAGAGATATAGGACGGGAGAGCTACAATGAGCAGTTCTTC
TRBV28	TRBJ1-5	-	-	CASSGAGPLLGQPQHF	TGTGCCAGCAGCGGGGCCGGGCCCCTTCTTGGTCAGCCCCAGCATTTT
TRBV3-2	TRBJ1-6	few	-	CASSRGQYYNSPLHF	TGTGCCAGCAGCCGCGGACAGTACTATAATTCACCCCTCCACTTT
TRBV6-2/TRBV6-3	TRBJ2-7	few	TRBD2	CASSYLTSGTTYEQYF	TGTGCCAGCAGTTACCTGACTAGCGGGACCACCTACGAGCAGTACTTC
TRBV28	TRBJ1-5	many	-	CASSIGGWGSSNQPQHF	TGTGCCAGCAGTATTGGAGGGTGGGGTAGTAGCAATCAGCCCCAGCATTTT
TRBV20-1	TRBJ2-1	many	TRBD2	CSARVGGRGAYNEQFF	TGCAGTGCTAGAGTTGGCGGGAGGGGGGCCTACAATGAGCAGTTCTTC
TRBV10-1	TRBJ2-7	-	TRBD1	CASSGQGGYEQYF	TGCGCCAGCAGTGGACAGGGCGGATACGAGCAGTACTTC
TRBV18	TRBJ2-3	many	-	CASHGRSTDTQYF	TGTGCCAGCCACGGAAGGAGCACAGATACGCAGTATTTT
TRBV2	TRBJ1-1	many	TRBD1	CASSDGTENTEAFF	TGTGCCAGCAGTGATGGGACAGAGAACACTGAAGCTTTCTTT
TRBV6-1	TRBJ1-3	few	-	CASSPSQGQGYF	TGTGCCAGCAGTCCCTCGCAGGGACAAGGATATTTT
TRBV5-1	TRBJ1-2	-	-	CASSSREAGYTF	TGCGCCAGCAGCTCCAGGGAGGCTGGCTACACCTTC
TRBV9	TRBJ1-1	many	-	CASSVSPGEEAFF	TGTGCCAGCAGCGTATCCCCGGGGGAGGAAGCTTTCTTT
TRBV7-2	TRBJ2-3	many	TRBD1	CASSRSPGQGRDTQYF	TGTGCCAGCAGCCGTAGCCCGGGACAGGGAAGAGATACGCAGTATTTT
TRBV6-1	TRBJ2-3	-	TRBD2	CASSPPGAGEKDTQYF	TGTGCCAGCAGCCCCCCCGGCGCGGGAGAAAAAGATACGCAGTATTTT
TRBV7-9	TRBJ2-1	many	-	CASSLTTVEQFF	TGTGCCAGCAGCTTAACAACCGTTGAGCAGTTCTTC
TRBV11-2	TRBJ2-1	many	TRBD1	CASSKDRGTEQFF	TGTGCCAGCAGCAAAGACAGGGGAACTGAGCAGTTCTTC